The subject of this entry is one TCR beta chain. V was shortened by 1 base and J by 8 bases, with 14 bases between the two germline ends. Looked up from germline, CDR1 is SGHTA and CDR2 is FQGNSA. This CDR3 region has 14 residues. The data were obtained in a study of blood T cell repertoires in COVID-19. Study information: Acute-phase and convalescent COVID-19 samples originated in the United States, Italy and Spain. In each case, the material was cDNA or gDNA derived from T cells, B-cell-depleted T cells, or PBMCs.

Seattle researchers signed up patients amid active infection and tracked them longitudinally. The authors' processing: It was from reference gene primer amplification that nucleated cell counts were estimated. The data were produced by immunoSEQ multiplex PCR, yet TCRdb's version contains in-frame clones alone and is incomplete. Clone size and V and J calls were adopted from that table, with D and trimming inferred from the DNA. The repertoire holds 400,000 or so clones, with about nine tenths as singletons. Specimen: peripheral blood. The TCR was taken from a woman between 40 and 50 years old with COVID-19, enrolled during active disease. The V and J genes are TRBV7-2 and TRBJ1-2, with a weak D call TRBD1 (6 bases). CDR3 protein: CASSLVMGQGGYTF. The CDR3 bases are TGTGCCAGCAGCTTAGTTATGGGGCAGGGGGGCTACACCTTC. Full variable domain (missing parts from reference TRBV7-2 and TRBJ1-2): GAGVSQSPSNKVTEKGKDVELRCDPISGHTALYWYRQSLGQGLEFLIYFQGNSAPDKSGLPSDRFSAERTGGSVSTLTIQRTQQEDSAVYLCASSLVMGQGGYTFGSGTRLTVV.